These 5 T cell receptor beta chains came from one sample sequenced in a study of early T cells in non-severe SARS-CoV-2 infection. TCRdb independently ran MiXCR on the 5' RACE reads; one entry per CDR3 protein. Among roughly 54,000 distinct CDR3 sequences listed, roughly 12% were seen once. Sequencing was carried out using whole blood. All receptors come from an adult who was a healthcare worker with PCR-confirmed SARS-CoV-2 infection or an uninfected control (not recorded which).

This clonotype was seen a few times. The chain links TRBV2 to TRBJ2-2; 7 bases match TRBD2. Unmatched junction bases numbered 6, after V lost 6 bases and J lost 5 bases. This CDR3 spans 14 amino acids. Germline CDR1 is SNHLY and CDR2 is FYNNEI. CDR3 coding DNA: TGTGCCAGCAGCGGACTAGTCGTGACCGGGGAGCTGTTTTTT. This codes for CASSGLVVTGELFF.

The chain recombines TRBV10-1 with TRBJ2-1, with D perhaps matching TRBD2 (6 bases). V was pared by 2 bases and J by 4 bases, with 9 bases between. Germline CDR1 reads WNHNN; CDR2 reads SYGVQD (reference sequence). CDR3 length equals 14 residues. The CDR3 spells CASSEQRVYNEQFF. Written as DNA, the CDR3 is TGCGCCAGCAGTGAGCAGCGGGTATACAATGAGCAGTTCTTC.

V and J are TRBV7-3 and TRBJ1-1; D may be TRBD1 (6 bases). V lost 5 bases and J lost 0, with 16 bases in between. The CDR3 loop spans 16 amino acids. The germline V gene encodes CDR1 SGHTA and CDR2 FQGTGA. The CDR3 loop is CASSPKGGSLNTEAFF. Here the CDR3 DNA reads TGTGCCAGCAGCCCTAAGGGGGGCAGCCTGAACACTGAAGCTTTCTTT.

The table lists this clonotype with a few counts. V usage is TRBV9 and J usage is TRBJ2-3; D is unclear. The CDR3 is 16 residues long. V was pared by 0 bases and J by 6 bases, with 17 bases between. CDR1 and CDR2 (germline): SGDLS, YYNGEE. This CDR3 reads CASSVDPLGPLDTQYF. The CDR3 DNA reads TGTGCCAGCAGCGTAGACCCCTTGGGTCCCCTTGATACGCAGTATTTT.

Only a few counts were recorded for this clonotype. This sequence joins TRBV29-1 and TRBJ1-4, with 11 bases lining up with TRBD1. The CDR3 runs to 14 residues. V shed 0 bases, J shed 7 bases, and the junction held 1 base outside the gene matches. Germline lookup yields CDR1 SQVTM and CDR2 ANQGSEA. This CDR3 is CSVEEGTGGEKLFF. CDR3 DNA sequence: TGCAGCGTTGAAGAGGGGACAGGGGGTGAAAAACTGTTTTTT.